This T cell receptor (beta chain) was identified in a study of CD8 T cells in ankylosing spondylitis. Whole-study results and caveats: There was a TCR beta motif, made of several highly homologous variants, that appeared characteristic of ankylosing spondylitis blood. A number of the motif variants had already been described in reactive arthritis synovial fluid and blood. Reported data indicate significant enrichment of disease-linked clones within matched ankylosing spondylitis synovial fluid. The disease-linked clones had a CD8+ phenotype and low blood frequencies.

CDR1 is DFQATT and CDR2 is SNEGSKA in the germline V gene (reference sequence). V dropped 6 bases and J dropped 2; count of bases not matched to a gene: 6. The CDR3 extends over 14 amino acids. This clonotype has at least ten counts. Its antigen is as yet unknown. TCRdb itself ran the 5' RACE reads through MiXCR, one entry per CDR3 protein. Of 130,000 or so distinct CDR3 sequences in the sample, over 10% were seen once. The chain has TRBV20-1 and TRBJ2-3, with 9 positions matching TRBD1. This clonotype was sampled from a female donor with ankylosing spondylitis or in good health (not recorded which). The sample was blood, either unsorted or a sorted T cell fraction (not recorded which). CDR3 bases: TGCAGTGCCGCGGACAGGGGTGACACAGATACGCAGTATTTT. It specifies CSAADRGDTDTQYF.